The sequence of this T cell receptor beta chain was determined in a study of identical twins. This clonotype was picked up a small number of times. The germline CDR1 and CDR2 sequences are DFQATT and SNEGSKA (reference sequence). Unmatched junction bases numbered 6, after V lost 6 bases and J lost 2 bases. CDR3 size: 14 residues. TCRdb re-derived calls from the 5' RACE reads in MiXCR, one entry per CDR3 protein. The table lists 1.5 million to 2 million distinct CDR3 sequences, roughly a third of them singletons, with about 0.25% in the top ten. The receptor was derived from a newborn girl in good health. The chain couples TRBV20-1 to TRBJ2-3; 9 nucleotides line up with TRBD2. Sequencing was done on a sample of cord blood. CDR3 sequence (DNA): TGCAGTGCCCCGACTAGCGGAGTCACAGATACGCAGTATTTT. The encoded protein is CSAPTSGVTDTQYF.